This T cell receptor (beta chain) was captured in a study of cytomegalovirus exposure and HLA in healthy donors (dated 2017 in TCRdb). At the level of the whole study: An earlier analysis of 587 of the donors reported 250 to 350 Gb of sequence data and around 120 million unique TCR beta sequences from about 180 million T cells. The later analysis used no new phenotypic data to find candidate immune exposures, relying instead on TCR beta sequences and their occurrence across donors. In a later genetic analysis, genome-wide SNP genotypes for about 55% of the roughly 700 donors were used, and that subset was treated as a discovery cohort. The T cell repertoires of around 670 subjects were profiled by immunosequencing and related to cytomegalovirus serostatus. In a later analysis, previously published TCR beta repertoires from fewer than 750 donors were re-analyzed and high-resolution HLA genotyping was added so that TCR occurrence patterns could be studied. A separate validation cohort of about 110 different subjects was used in addition to the approximately 670-subject first cohort. Of the approximately 400 genotyped donors, 65% to 90% fell in the genetic ancestry cluster associated with self-reported Caucasian donors. The number of donors typed differed by locus, with about 629-630 for A, B, C, DRB1 and DQB1, more than 500 for DQA1, over 600 for DPA1, and about 450 for DPB1. Every repertoire in the discovery cohort had been generated on one and the same sequencing platform. Roughly 5 DR-DQ haplotypes were handled as single units for association and clustering, since linkage in the cohort was strong. To predict cytomegalovirus infection status, the study brought together high-throughput TCR immunosequencing, statistical association of individual TCRs with disease status, and machine learning. Among around 400 genotyped donors of the cohort, an average of about 240,000 unique TCR beta nucleotide sequences were sequenced per donor, around 20% of them non-productive. An earlier analysis of around 580 of the donors used high-throughput TCR beta sequencing to judge whether each TCR beta V gene segment behaved as functional or pseudogenic. The study was designed to test whether signatures of past pathogen exposure could be identified by cataloging public T cell receptors. Class I and class II HLA loci were covered by the typing at four-digit resolution. Alongside the repertoire data, information on donor age, sex, ethnicity and CMV serostatus was compiled. Roughly 290 gigabases of sequencing data and around 90 million unique TCR sequences made up an early release that covered several hundred HLA-typed donors.

Points on this clone: The clone's antigen remains unknown.

In total, 630 or so healthy bone marrow donors made up the cohort. All cohort members were sampled while nominally healthy, although unrecorded immune exposures were likely present. The donor tested CMV seronegative, placing the donor among the 350 to 400 seronegative members of the cohort. Each donor provided a peripheral blood sample, and peripheral blood mononuclear cells were used for TCR beta sequencing. The Qiagen DNeasy Blood Extraction Kit was used to extract genomic DNA from the blood cell samples. Trimming removed 5 bases from V and 4 bases from J; the gene matches leave 8 bases unexplained. The CDR3 runs 15 residues from the cysteine to the phenylalanine. CDR3 DNA only is kept here, 45 bases in frame from base 1. The germline V gene yields MDHEN for CDR1 and SYDVKM for CDR2. Library prep was done by the immunoSEQ multiplex PCR assay. For the multiplex PCR, a mixture combining 60 forward primers for TCR Vbeta segments and 13 reverse primers for TCR Jbeta segments was used. The CDR3 region of rearranged TCR beta genes was amplified from genomic DNA by a multiplex PCR assay. On the Illumina HiSeq System, the amplified TCR beta libraries were sequenced as 87-base-pair reads. As for how the authors treated the data: A later analysis counted tens of millions of unique TCR beta chains across the 700 or so repertoires, and 9.5 million to 11 million of these chains were shared by at least two donors. To remove PCR and sequencing errors, raw reads were error-corrected and collapsed into unique sequences using a nearest-neighbor algorithm that merged closely related sequences. Alignment of CDR3 sequences to IMGT reference sequences was used to assign V, D and J gene segments. For a sequence to be retained, a match of at least six nucleotides was required to both a V gene segment and a J gene segment. A rearrangement was called productive if the CDR3 had no stop codons and remained in frame with V and J, and every other rearrangement was called non-productive. Following IMGT convention, CDR3 was defined as the stretch from the second conserved V-encoded cysteine to the conserved J-encoded phenylalanine. In an earlier analysis of roughly 580 of the donors, sequences lacking an unambiguous match to a single V gene segment were excluded. An earlier analysis of about 600 of the donors called V segments functional above 56.7% productive rearrangements and segregating when the between-donor standard deviation exceeded 5%. A statistical classification framework was built to diagnose cytomegalovirus status from the catalog of TCR beta chain sequences. V and J gene assignment, in a later analysis, came from comparing TCR nucleotide sequences with IMGT/GENE-DB human TR gene sequences. The TCRdist pipeline was used in a later analysis to assign CDR3 sequences and most-parsimonious VDJ recombination scenarios. In a later analysis, each TCR beta chain was defined by its CDR3 amino acid sequence together with its V-gene family, and reads without a unique V-gene family were excluded. In a later analysis, 450 to 600 highly shared, low-generation-probability nucleotide sequences were removed to address suspected cross-contamination and a sequencing artifact. A later analysis calculated a clonal expansion index for each public chain from normalized within-repertoire ranks of inferred template counts. A later analysis computed generation probabilities with a VDJ recombination model fitted to out-of-frame rearrangements, and checked the results against IGoR. In a later analysis, TCR-TCR, TCR-HLA and TCR-CMV co-occurrence was scored with hypergeometric tests, and a repertoire-size bias correction was applied to TCR pairs. To estimate false discovery rates, a later analysis permuted the HLA or CMV assignments 20 times. In a later analysis, co-occurring TCRs were grouped using DBSCAN, and TCRdist sequence similarity was added for clustering within HLA-allele-positive subsets. Co-occurrence clustering excluded repertoires with fewer than 30,000 or more than 120,000 public chains, plus five with anomalous nucleotide sharing. In TCRdb, the immuneACCESS table is reduced to in-frame sequences with V and J assigned. These tables do not hold every clone; where another copy was compared, an unresolved V gene accounts for under half, and the others remain unexplained. That table supplies the V and J calls and clone size; D and trimming were determined from the DNA. The sample's clone listing holds roughly 100,000 clones. The ten largest make up around 3.5% of the sample.

On the study overall, not on this receptor specifically: Because counts were too low, roughly 17 rarely observed V segments, including chromosome 9 orphons, were left out of the earlier analysis of over 550 of the donors. A few of the identified cytomegalovirus-associated TCR beta chains were confirmed in vitro to be specific for cytomegalovirus antigens. Some IMGT-functional V segments, including TRBV6-2 and TRBV6-3, could not be distinguished by the 87-base-pair reads and were therefore excluded. Across donors, most TCR sequences were observed very rarely, whereas some public TCRs were present in many individuals. Specific HLA alleles were associated with over 15,000 TCR beta sequences at a false discovery rate of 0.05 in a later analysis. A group of highly shared sequence variants was considered likely to be a technical artifact of the sequencing pipeline. Because HLA typing was unavailable for some donors at each locus, only the typed subset was used in association tests. A later genetic analysis reported fewer N-insertions in productive TCRs among donors in an Asian-associated ancestry cluster than the roughly 690-donor mean. Linkage disequilibrium might explain the correlated functional status among segregating V segments, but an unknown experimental factor could not be ruled out. The authors suggested that the approach could potentially be generalized to other disease states and immunological phenotypes. The study gave a list of about 170 TCR beta chains associated with cytomegalovirus. In a later analysis, HLA-associated TCR beta chains showed more clonal expansion and lower generation probabilities than non-associated chains that were equally common. When HLA alleles, especially DR and DQ, strongly co-occurred, attributing TCR associations to individual alleles was difficult. CMV serostatus was the only immune exposure information available for the cohort. In this cohort, only TCR beta chains were sequenced, and detectable features were limited by the absence of alpha or paired-chain data. An earlier analysis of several hundred of the donors showed that most TCR beta V segments appeared in productive rearrangements either about 87% or about 30% of the time, which broadly matched IMGT annotations. In a later analysis, several top co-occurrence clusters were reported to appear linked to parvovirus B19, influenza, CMV and Epstein-Barr virus. Presence/absence analyses assumed roughly uniform sequencing depth across donors, an assumption that may not hold. A further reported finding was that TCR beta sequences accurately predicted the HLA-A and HLA-B alleles for most subjects in the first cohort. In a later analysis, the rate of TCR association differed among HLA loci, with DRB1 alleles having the most associated TCRs and HLA-C alleles having the fewest. An association between a missense DCLRE1C variant and V-gene and J-gene trimming of TCR beta chains was found in a later genetic analysis and replicated in an independent cohort. According to a later analysis, most CMV-associated TCR beta chains appeared to be HLA-restricted, and the HLA associations seemed to be driven largely by CMV exposure. In both the original and validation cohorts, the classifier was reported to diagnose cytomegalovirus status with high specificity and sensitivity.

Sequencing used PBMCs. The sequence derives from a man aged 40-55 years in good health and CMV-seronegative. The rearranged chain carries TRBV28 and TRBJ1-3; TRBD1 aligns with 7 central bases. The nucleotides are TGTGCCAGCAGTCAGACAGGGACATTAGGAAACACCATATATTTT. It translates as CASSQTGTLGNTIYF.